This TCR beta chain was sequenced in a study of CD8 T cells in Susac syndrome. CDR1 and CDR2 from the germline V gene are MNHNY and SVGAGI (reference sequence). The length of the CDR3 is 14 residues. V lost 7 bases and J 7 bases, leaving 17 bases between the germline ends. Negative magnetic isolation gave CD8+ and CD4+ cells; FACS enriched CD8+ TEMRA. Reverse transcription of about 0.5 to 1 ug RNA was carried out with random hexamers. The CDR3 of TCR beta was amplified by immunoSEQ multiplex PCR across 54 Vbeta and 13 Jbeta. TCRdb ran MiXCR on the immunoSEQ multiplex PCR reads and lists one entry per CDR3 protein. Among hundreds of thousands of distinct CDR3 sequences listed, about 94% were seen once.

The chain has TRBV6-6 and TRBJ1-5; D is uncertain. Specimen: CD8+ T cells from PBMCs. The TCR comes from a human donor with multiple sclerosis. The CDR3 loop reads CASTSWAGWQPQHF. The DNA of the CDR3 is TGTGCCAGCACCTCCTGGGCGGGATGGCAGCCCCAGCATTTT.